This T cell receptor (beta chain) was sequenced during a study of somatic mutations in cytotoxic T cells in rheumatoid arthritis (dated by TCRdb to about 2017). As for the study more broadly: Patient peripheral blood (around 30 ml EDTA) was drawn right after diagnosis and before any treatment started. The study asked whether expanded CD8+ T-cell clones in newly diagnosed, untreated rheumatoid arthritis carry somatic mutations, and used TCRB deep sequencing to characterize clonality. A total of around 62 rheumatoid arthritis patients and under 25 healthy controls underwent TCRB deep sequencing. Median age was essentially the same in the patient group and the control group. Some V beta antibody-stained T-cell populations were flow-sorted on a FACSAria II or Sony SH800 at nearly 100% purity, and sorted V beta1+ cells also underwent TCRB sequencing. Summary of the overall study and its limitations: The finding that TRBV07 was slightly underrepresented in patients was left unadjusted for multiple comparisons. An increase of CD8+ clonality with age was seen in patients (Spearman r ~ 0.45) but not in healthy controls. It was unknown which antigens the expanded CD8+ clones targeted, and their absence from virus-specific databases did not exclude viral specificity. CD8+ T-cell clonality in rheumatoid arthritis patients was not significantly different from that in age-matched healthy controls. In about an eighth of the roughly 60 patients the largest CD8+ clone exceeded 20% of CD8+ cells, and several identical CD8+ TCRB sequences were shared between blood and synovial fluid.

On an AutoMACS, CD4+ and CD8+ cells were isolated via positive magnetic bead selection, and their purity was verified by flow cytometry. Initial screening for clonal expansions relied on flow cytometry with a TCR V beta antibody panel, after which sorted CD8+ fractions underwent TCRB deep sequencing for characterization. Peripheral blood mononuclear cells were obtained using density gradient separation with Ficoll-Paque PLUS. DNA from CD4-enriched, CD8-enriched or PBMC samples was extracted using Nucleospin Tissue or Tissue XS kits and then quantified on a Qubit 2.0 fluorometer. Here V drops 6 bases and J drops 2 bases, and the junction holds 6 bases not matched to any gene. The germline V gene encodes CDR1 MNHEY and CDR2 SVGAGI. From the cysteine up to the phenylalanine, the CDR3 has a length of 15 residues. Only the CDR3 DNA stays, 45 bases, in frame from base 1. A remark on this clone: What antigen it recognizes has not been identified. No per-base quality is available; no much larger clone lies one base away.

Genomic DNA underwent TCRB CDR3 sequencing using the immunoSEQ assay. The study's processing was this. Patient CD8+ clones larger than 1% were compared against published virus-specific TCRB sequences, and only a few matched. Only productive TCRB rearrangements were included in the analyses. A clone was defined by a unique TCRB CDR3 sequence, and clonality was computed as a productive clonality index based on Shannon entropy. The template counts of each clone relative to the total templates per sample were used to calculate repertoire overlap between two samples. Flow cytometry-measured V-gene usage correlated with V-gene usage from TCRB sequencing, with a Spearman r of less than 0.65. This immuneACCESS table, as held by TCRdb, lists in-frame sequences with V and J called but not all clones. Of the missing ones, under half trace to an unresolved V gene in checked studies; the others have no known cause. V and J calls and clone size are those listed in that table; D and trimming were worked out from the DNA. Across this sample there are roughly 16,000 clones, with 60% to 80% seen only once. Jointly, the top ten make up approximately 10% of the sample.

The material sequenced was CD8+ T cells sorted from blood. The chain joins TRBV6-5 to TRBJ2-3; a stretch of 9 junction bases matches TRBD1. This TCR was sampled from an adult with rheumatoid arthritis. The nucleotides read TGTGCCAGCAGCATAACAGGGGGCTTCACAGATACGCAGTATTTT. Its product reads: CASSITGGFTDTQYF.